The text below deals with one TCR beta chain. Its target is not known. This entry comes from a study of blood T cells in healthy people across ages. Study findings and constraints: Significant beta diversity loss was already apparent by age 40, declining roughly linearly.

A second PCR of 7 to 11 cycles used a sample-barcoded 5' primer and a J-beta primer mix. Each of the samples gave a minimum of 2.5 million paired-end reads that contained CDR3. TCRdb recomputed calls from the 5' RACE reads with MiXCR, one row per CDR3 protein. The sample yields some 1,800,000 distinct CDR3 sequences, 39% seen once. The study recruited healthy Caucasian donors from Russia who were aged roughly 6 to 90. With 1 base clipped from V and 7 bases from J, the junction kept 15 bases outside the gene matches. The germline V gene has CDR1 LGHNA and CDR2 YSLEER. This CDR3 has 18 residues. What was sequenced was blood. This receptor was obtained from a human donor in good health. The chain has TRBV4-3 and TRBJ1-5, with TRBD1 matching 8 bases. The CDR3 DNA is TGCGCCAGCAGCCAAGCGCCCTTTCCGGACAGGGAGGGACAGCCCCAGCATTTT. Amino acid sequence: CASSQAPFPDREGQPQHF.